What follows is one T cell receptor beta chain and its context. Its specificity is not known. Clones were sequenced by immunoSEQ multiplex PCR, and TCRdb holds only the in-frame ones, with some missing. The table includes roughly 150,000 clones, approximately 90% detected once. This sample was taken from a study of T cell responses to AZD1222 COVID-19 vaccine. Study findings and constraints: Only five or six AZD1222 recipients were seropositive at baseline.

The source material was peripheral blood, sampled on day 0 of AZD1222 vaccination. The receptor was derived from an adult in good health.

The CDR3 here is CASSVGIAGGDEQYF. The CDR3 nucleotides are TGTGCCAGCAGCGTGGGTATAGCGGGAGGAGACGAGCAGTACTTC. The V and J genes are TRBV9 and TRBJ2-7, with 10 bases aligning to TRBD2. There are 15 residues in the CDR3. The V gene's germline CDR1 is SGDLS and CDR2 YYNGEE. With 2 bases clipped from V and 5 bases from J, the junction kept 7 bases outside the gene matches.